Below, one T cell receptor beta chain is given with its context. Its specificity is not known. Germline V gene data show CDR1 as LGHNA and CDR2 as YSLEER. The length of the CDR3 is 17 residues. Trimming at V came to 0 bases and at J to 6 bases, leaving 9 bases not matched to a gene. The assay was immunoSEQ multiplex PCR, and TCRdb's table has in-frame clones only and misses some. The sample shows some 110,000 clones, 85% to 90% of them seen only once. The sample is drawn from a study of T cell responses to AZD1222 COVID-19 vaccine. The study's findings and limits: Regions 160-218 and 743-854 held dominance among vaccine-associated CD4 TCRs, which spanned spike. The study identified only five to seven AZD1222 recipients as seropositive at baseline. Two doses of AZD1222 preceded a rise in Spike-specific TCR breadth and depth. Scientists sampled the repertoires only once the peak T cell response had passed.

This sequence joins TRBV4-3 and TRBJ2-4; 9 positions match TRBD2. The TCR sequence derives from an adult who received the AZD1222 COVID-19 vaccine. Source: peripheral blood, taken 28 days after the second AZD1222 dose. The CDR3 DNA reads TGCGCCAGCAGCCAAGAAGGGTGGCGGGGGGGACTAAACATTCAGTACTTC. Protein sequence: CASSQEGWRGGLNIQYF.